The 4 T cell receptor delta chains below were found in one sample sequenced in a study of γδ T cells in repeated Plasmodium falciparum infection. TCRdb redid clone calling on the multiplex PCR reads using CATT. The sample yields more than 45,000 delta-chain clones, 1.7% seen once. Bulk repertoires came from Vgamma9/Vdelta2+ or Vdelta2-negative gammadelta T cells flow-sorted from PBMC. The sequenced material came from gamma-delta T cells from blood. These receptors came from a pool of human donors (malaria-infected and uninfected, not separated).

This clone appeared a few times. TCRdb shows a much larger clone's protein in place of this DNA's translation, and the two differ at residue 9, likely through a read error; the protein shown is translated from the DNA. The gene calls are TRDV1 and TRDJ1; weak D call: TRDD2 (6 bases). Assignment of the J gene here rests on matching the DNA to germline, because TCRdb gives none. The germline V and J ends were trimmed by 4 bases and 0 bases, with 30 bases remaining between them. CDR3 length: 21 amino acids. Germline-derived CDR1 and CDR2 are TSWWSYY and QGS. The CDR3 DNA follows: TGTGCTCTTGGGGGCGGTCCTACGAGGCGGTGTCCACCTAACTACACCGATAAACTCATCTTT. Translation gives CALGGGPTRRCPPNYTDKLIF.

This clone has ten or more counts. This DNA's translation differs at residue 11 from TCRdb's protein, which comes from a much larger clone; a read error is likely, and the protein shown is translated from the DNA. This rearrangement joins TRDV1 to TRDJ1, with D tentatively TRDD2 (6 bases). This CDR3 is 22 amino acids long. The ends were cut back, 0 bases at V and 2 bases at J, with 31 bases in the middle. Germline V gene sequence: CDR1 TSWWSYY, CDR2 QGS. The CDR3 sequence is CALGELHTTRPPTFSFTDKLIF. DNA of the CDR3: TGTGCTCTTGGGGAACTGCATACCACCCGCCCTCCTACTTTCAGTTTTACCGATAAACTCATCTTT.

In this sample, this clone turned up a few times. A far larger clone is one base from this, pointing to a likely read error. The identical CDR3 is also encoded by other nucleotide sequences in the sample. The gene calls are TRDV1 and TRDJ1; D possibly matches TRDD1 or TRDD3 (5 bases each). No J gene was available from TCRdb, and it was assigned here by a germline match of the DNA. Germline V gene sequence: CDR1 TSWWSYY, CDR2 QGS. The CDR3 length is 22 residues. DNA of the CDR3: TGTGCCCTTGGGGAAATGAAGGCTCGAATGAGGAGATTTACCGGGTACACCGATAAACTCATCTTT. As protein: CALGEMKARMRRFTGYTDKLIF.

In this sample, this clone turned up a few times. A far larger clone is just one base off, so this is likely a read error. This same CDR3 is encoded by further DNA sequences in the sample. The chain carries TRDV1 and TRDJ4; 10 positions agree with TRDD3. Per the germline V gene, CDR1 is TSWWSYY and CDR2 is QGS. The CDR3 has 19 amino acids. The CDR3 DNA follows: TGTGCTCTCGGGGAATTTCATTTCCTTCGTACTGGGGGATGGGTGGCCCTGATCTTT. It encodes CALGEFHFLRTGGWVALIF.